The source of this T cell receptor beta chain is a study of multiple sclerosis patients with progressive multifocal leukoencephalopathy. Study conclusions and caveats: Most PML patients had lower entropy, suggesting less diverse TRB repertoires.

In regard to this clone: As yet, its antigen is unknown.

This CDR3 has 14 amino acids. The trim removed 3 bases at V and 3 bases at J, leaving 3 bases unmatched. Germline CDR1 reads MNHEY; CDR2 reads SMNVEV (reference sequence). Time point denoted: approximately twelve months of natalizumab therapy. Here immunoSEQ multiplex PCR was the method, and the copy in TCRdb shows in-frame clones only, minus some. The sample lists 20,000 to 25,000 clones; more than 85% were seen once. This sequence originates from a man aged 30 to 39 with multiple sclerosis. The sample was PBMCs, taken from a patient treated with natalizumab. The chain joins TRBV27 to TRBJ1-2, with TRBD1 matching 8 bases. The DNA for the CDR3 is TGTGCCAGCAGTTTCCAGGGGGCATACTATGGCTACACCTTC. It codes for CASSFQGAYYGYTF.